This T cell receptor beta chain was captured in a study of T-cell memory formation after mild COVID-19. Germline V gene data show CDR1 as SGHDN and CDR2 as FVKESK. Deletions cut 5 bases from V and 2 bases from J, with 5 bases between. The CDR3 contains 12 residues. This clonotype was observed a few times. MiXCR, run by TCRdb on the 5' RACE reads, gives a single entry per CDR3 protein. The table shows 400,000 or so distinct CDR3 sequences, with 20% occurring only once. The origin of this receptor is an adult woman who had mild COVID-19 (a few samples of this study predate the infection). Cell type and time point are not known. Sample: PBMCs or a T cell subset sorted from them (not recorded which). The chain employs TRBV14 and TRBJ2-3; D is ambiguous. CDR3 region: CASSFNTDTQYF. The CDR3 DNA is TGTGCCAGCAGCTTCAACACAGATACGCAGTATTTT.